Presented here are 14 T cell receptor beta chains from one specimen sequenced in a study of OX40 agonist ivuxolimab in advanced cancers. TCRdb keeps only in-frame clones here, not all; method: immunoSEQ multiplex PCR. Of some 70,000 clones listed, about nine tenths are singletons. Here the sequenced sample was CD4+ or CD8+ T cells sorted from blood, taken in a trial of the OX40 agonist ivuxolimab. Source of these receptors: an adult with an advanced solid tumor such as melanoma, head and neck, liver or kidney cancer.

The chain uses TRBV23-1 and TRBJ1-5, with 8 bases fitting TRBD1. TRBV23-1 is recorded as an ORF, its role being uncertain. V lost 1 base, J lost 4 bases, and 6 bases stayed unmatched. The CDR3 extends over 16 amino acids. CDR3 sequence: CASSQFRQGANQPQHF. In DNA, the CDR3 is TGCGCCAGCAGTCAATTTCGCCAGGGGGCTAATCAGCCCCAGCATTTT.

This clone appeared a single time. The gene calls are TRBV6-5 and TRBJ2-1; maybe TRBD2 (6 bases). The germline gives CDR1 MNHEY, CDR2 SVGAGI. The V end lost 2 bases, the J end lost 9 bases, and 11 bases lay between the germline ends. This CDR3 region has 13 residues. The CDR3 loop is CASSYGGTGEQFF. CDR3 nucleotide sequence: TGTGCCAGCAGTTACGGGGGGACTGGTGAGCAGTTCTTC.

Written as DNA, the CDR3 is TGCGCCAGCAGCTTGCAGGGCAGGGATAATTCACCCCTCCACTTT. Amino acids: CASSLQGRDNSPLHF. The V and J genes are TRBV5-1 and TRBJ1-6; D perhaps matches TRBD1 (5 bases). The V end lost 1 base, the J end lost 5 bases, and 10 bases lay between the germline ends. This CDR3 is 15 amino acids long. Germline V gene data show CDR1 as SGHRS and CDR2 as YFSETQ.

This chain uses TRBV6-1 with TRBJ2-2, with D perhaps given as TRBD1 or TRBD2 (6 bases each). V lost 1 base, J lost 11 bases, and 17 bases lay in between. There are 15 residues in the CDR3. CDR1 is MNHNS, CDR2 SASEGT, per germline. CDR3 region: CASSEGRGNRVELFF. The CDR3 nucleotides are TGTGCCAGCAGTGAAGGGAGGGGGAATCGTGTAGAGCTGTTTTTT.

The V call is TRBV19, the J call TRBJ1-6; 11 bases align to TRBD1. Germline V gene lookup returns CDR1 LNHDA and CDR2 SQIVND (reference sequence). Trimming took 5 bases from V and 10 from J; bases not matched to a gene: 10. The CDR3 is made up of 16 amino acids. CDR3 sequence (DNA): TGTGCCAGTAGTCCCGGGACAGGGGGATTCATCTCACCCCTCCACTTT. It encodes CASSPGTGGFISPLHF.

The chain is built from TRBV6-5 and TRBJ2-7, with a weak D call TRBD2 (6 bases). Germline lookup yields CDR1 MNHEY and CDR2 SVGAGI. The ends were cut back, 0 bases at V and 4 bases at J, with 10 bases in the middle. There are 14 residues in the CDR3. The CDR3 spells CASSYSEGMYEQYF. The CDR3 bases are TGTGCCAGCAGTTACTCGGAGGGGATGTACGAGCAGTACTTC.

This chain connects TRBV2 to TRBJ1-5; perhaps TRBD1 as D (5 bases). V dropped 6 bases and J dropped 0 bases, with 9 bases sitting between them. Germline V gene sequence: CDR1 SNHLY, CDR2 FYNNEI. CDR3 size: 14 residues. The CDR3 sequence is CASSRQYSNQPQHF. The CDR3 DNA reads as TGTGCCAGCAGCAGACAGTATAGCAATCAGCCCCAGCATTTT.

V usage is TRBV15 and J usage is TRBJ2-2, with D hard to call. Germline loops: CDR1 LNHNV, CDR2 YYDKDF (reference sequence). This CDR3 has 15 amino acids. Trimming stripped 0 bases from V and 1 base from J, with 6 bases between. CDR3 amino acids: CATSRDLENTGELFF. The CDR3 nucleotides read TGTGCCACCAGCAGAGATCTAGAGAACACCGGGGAGCTGTTTTTT.

The rearrangement uses TRBV7-2 and TRBJ2-5, with D perhaps matching TRBD2 (6 bases). The CDR3 sequence is 16 residues long. V was cut by 1 base and J by 2 bases, with 14 bases left in between. CDR1 and CDR2 (germline): SGHTA, FQGNSA. Written as DNA, the CDR3 is TGTGCCAGCAGCTTAGTTGTAGCGGCTAAACAAGAGACCCAGTACTTC. Amino acid sequence: CASSLVVAAKQETQYF.

CDR3 bases: TGTGCCAGCTCATCTAGCGGGTCGAACACCGGGGAGCTGTTTTTT. It is translated as CASSSSGSNTGELFF. The rearrangement links TRBV18 to TRBJ2-2, with TRBD2 matching 8 bases. This CDR3 has 15 residues. The germline V gene encodes CDR1 KGHSH and CDR2 LQKENI. J lost 0 bases, V lost 5 bases, and 2 bases had no gene match.

The chain is built from TRBV6-1 and TRBJ1-2; 8 bases match TRBD1. Trimming took 10 bases from V and 5 from J; bases not matched to a gene: 12. CDR1 is MNHNS and CDR2 is SASEGT in the germline V gene. This CDR3 region has 14 residues. The CDR3 spells CATLERTGRYGYTF. The CDR3 DNA reads as TGTGCCACCTTAGAACGGACAGGGAGATATGGCTACACCTTC.

The chain has TRBV9 and TRBJ2-7; 9 bases are shared with TRBD1. The V gene end was trimmed by 0 bases and the J gene end by 3 bases; junction bases not matched to a gene: 1. The CDR3 runs to 14 residues. The germline V gene has CDR1 SGDLS and CDR2 YYNGEE. The CDR3 reads CASSVGDRDYEQYF. The DNA of the CDR3 is TGTGCCAGCAGCGTAGGGGACAGGGACTACGAGCAGTACTTC.

As concerns this clone: The same CDR3 also results from other DNA sequences found in this sample. This chain connects TRBV14 to TRBJ1-1; no reliable D call. V dropped 3 bases and J dropped 4 bases, with 9 bases sitting between them. The germline gives CDR1 SGHDN, CDR2 FVKESK. The CDR3 has 13 amino acids. Here the CDR3 DNA reads TGTGCCAGCAGCCAGGGAGTCGTCACTGAAGCTTTCTTT. Translation gives CASSQGVVTEAFF.

The chain combines TRBV2 with TRBJ2-5; D unresolved. From germline, CDR1 is SNHLY and CDR2 FYNNEI. The CDR3 runs to 17 residues. The germline V and J ends were trimmed by 3 bases and 0 bases, with 17 bases remaining between them. The CDR3 nucleotides are TGTGCCAGCAGTGATTTCGGTAGCATATCGTACCAAGAGACCCAGTACTTC. It translates to CASSDFGSISYQETQYF. The entire variable domain, with the rest obtained from reference TRBV2 and TRBJ2-5, is as follows: EPEVTQTPSHQVTQMGQEVILRCVPISNHLYFYWYRQILGQKVEFLVSFYNNEISEKSEIFDDQFSVERPDGSNFTLKIRSTKLEDSAMYFCASSDFGSISYQETQYFGPGTRLLVL.